Below are 21 T cell receptor beta chains sequenced from a single sample in a study of blood T cell repertoires in COVID-19. The protocol was immunoSEQ multiplex PCR, while the TCRdb copy is restricted to in-frame clones and leaves out a portion. Counted here are about 140,000 clones, around 89% occurring once; the ten biggest clones make up around 2.9%. The sample was peripheral blood. Every receptor here comes from a man aged 60 to 69 with active or convalescent COVID-19.

CDR3 bases: TGCGCCAGCAGCCAAGGAGGTAGCGGAGTCGGGGGCTACACCTTC. Its protein is CASSQGGSGVGGYTF. This chain connects TRBV4-3 to TRBJ1-2; D unresolved. V was pared by 1 base and J by 8 bases, with 17 bases between. Germline V lookup: CDR1 LGHNA, CDR2 YSLEER. This CDR3 spans 15 amino acids.

As concerns this clone: One end of the junction is discordant with germline, which a read error may explain. The chain joins TRBV7-2 to TRBJ2-7; 11 bases are shared with TRBD2. Germline V gene data show CDR1 as SGHTA and CDR2 as FQGNSA. The CDR3 contains 12 residues. The CDR3 region has the DNA TGTGCCAGCAGCTCAAGGACTAGCGGGCGGTTCTTC. Its protein product is CASSSRTSGRFF.

The V call is TRBV21-1, the J call TRBJ1-2; TRBD1, the D gene given by the table, was not confirmed from the DNA. TRBV21-1 counts as a pseudogene. The CDR3 has 13 amino acids. Written as DNA, the CDR3 is TGTGCCAGCATCCGACAGGGAATTTTCGCCTACACCTTC. This gives the protein CASIRQGIFAYTF.

This clone turned up a few times. V and J are TRBV19 and TRBJ1-1; no reliable D call. The CDR3 sequence is 16 residues long. Germline CDR1 reads LNHDA; CDR2 reads SQIVND (reference sequence). Trimming took off 5 bases at V and 0 bases at J, with 16 bases between the two ends. CDR3 sequence (DNA): TGTGCCAGTAGTCCCGGAGGGAAAATCATGAACACTGAAGCTTTCTTT. Encoded protein: CASSPGGKIMNTEAFF.

The chain employs TRBV7-6 and TRBJ1-1, with 7 bases that match TRBD1. The germline CDR1 and CDR2 sequences are SGHVS and FNYEAQ. Trimming took 3 bases from V and 2 from J; bases not matched to a gene: 3. CDR3 length equals 14 residues. This chain's CDR3 is CASSLGQFNTEAFF. CDR3 DNA: TGTGCCAGCAGCTTGGGACAGTTCAACACTGAAGCTTTCTTT. Full variable domain (rest looked up from reference TRBV7-6 and TRBJ1-1): GAGVSQSPRYKVTKRGQDVALRCDPISGHVSLYWYRQALGQGPEFLTYFNYEAQQDKSGLPNDRFSAERPEGSISTLTIQRTEQRDSAMYRCASSLGQFNTEAFFGQGTRLTVV.

The V gene is TRBV2, the J gene TRBJ1-6, with 7 bases fitting TRBD1. The CDR3 covers 14 residues. The germline gives CDR1 SNHLY, CDR2 FYNNEI. V was clipped by 5 bases and J by 4 bases; unmatched bases: 2. Here the CDR3 reads CASSKQGYNSPLHF. The DNA for the CDR3 is TGTGCCAGCAGTAAACAGGGGTATAATTCACCCCTCCACTTT.

The chain carries TRBV7-9 and TRBJ1-2; 11 bases align to TRBD1. With V trimmed by 7 bases and J by 7 bases, 11 bases remained unmatched. From germline, CDR1 is SEHNR and CDR2 FQNEAQ (reference sequence). The CDR3 totals 15 residues. The chain's CDR3 is CASTHPRTGGSGYTF. The CDR3, as DNA: TGTGCCAGCACCCATCCCCGGACAGGGGGCTCTGGCTACACCTTC.

CDR3 loop: CASNSGGGVQDTQYF. CDR3 nucleotide sequence: TGTGCCAGCAACAGTGGCGGGGGCGTTCAAGATACGCAGTATTTT. The genes are TRBV28 and TRBJ2-3; tentative D call: TRBD2 (7 bases). Per the germline V gene, CDR1 is MDHEN and CDR2 is SYDVKM. The CDR3 totals 15 residues. Trimming left V 7 bases short and J 5 bases short, with 19 bases between.

The chain employs TRBV30 and TRBJ2-5; TRBD1 might be the D (5 bases). Looked up from germline, CDR1 is GTSNPN and CDR2 is SVGIG (reference sequence). V lost 0 bases and J 5 bases, leaving 16 bases between the germline ends. The CDR3 length is 15 residues. The CDR3 spells CAWSVTLGVGETQYF. The CDR3 bases are TGTGCCTGGAGTGTAACCCTAGGGGTGGGGGAGACCCAGTACTTC.

The chain recombines TRBV7-2 with TRBJ1-1, with 8 nucleotides matching TRBD1. The CDR3 has 15 amino acids. After removal of 5 bases from V and 3 bases from J, the junction contained 8 bases not matched to a gene. The germline gives CDR1 SGHTA, CDR2 FQGNSA. The CDR3 region is CASSPWDRRYTEAFF. CDR3 nucleotide sequence: TGTGCCAGCAGCCCTTGGGACAGGAGATACACTGAAGCTTTCTTT. Full variable domain (remainder filled in from reference TRBV7-2 and TRBJ1-1): GAGVSQSPSNKVTEKGKDVELRCDPISGHTALYWYRQSLGQGLEFLIYFQGNSAPDKSGLPSDRFSAERTGGSVSTLTIQRTQQEDSAVYLCASSPWDRRYTEAFFGQGTRLTVV.

This clone was recorded only once. The V and J genes are TRBV4-3 and TRBJ2-7, with 8 bases identical to TRBD1. There are 13 residues in the CDR3. Losses at the gene ends were 5 bases for V and 6 bases for J; bases not matched to a gene: 6. Germline CDR1 is LGHNA and CDR2 is YSLEER. The CDR3 region has the DNA TGCGCCAGCAGCGCTCACAGGGGGTTCGAGCAGTACTTC. Protein sequence: CASSAHRGFEQYF.

The J gene is TRBJ1-5, the V gene TRBV10-3, with a possible D match to TRBD1 (6 bases). Trimming removed 2 bases at V and 0 bases at J, with 14 bases between. This CDR3 region has 17 residues. CDR1 is ENHRY, CDR2 SYGVKD, per germline. This CDR3 is CAISEQDSLYSNQPQHF. CDR3 in DNA: TGTGCCATCAGTGAGCAGGACAGCCTCTATAGCAATCAGCCCCAGCATTTT.

The CDR3 loop is CASSQTGDGYTF. The CDR3 region has the DNA TGCGCCAGCAGCCAGACAGGGGATGGCTACACCTTC. The genes are TRBV4-1 and TRBJ1-2; 8 bases are a match to TRBD1. The CDR3 is 12 residues long. Per the germline V gene, CDR1 is MGHRA and CDR2 is YSYEKL. Trimming removed 3 bases from V and 6 bases from J; junction bases left unmatched: 0.

The genes are TRBV30 and TRBJ1-1; D remains ambiguous. The V gene's germline CDR1 is GTSNPN and CDR2 SVGIG (reference sequence). The ends were cut back, 3 bases at V and 6 bases at J, with 11 bases in the middle. This CDR3 comprises 12 residues. The CDR3 region is CAWRSDAAEAFF. CDR3 nucleotides: TGTGCCTGGAGGTCTGACGCGGCTGAAGCTTTCTTT.

The V gene is TRBV28, the J gene TRBJ1-4, with a tentative D call TRBD1 (6 bases). The germline gives CDR1 MDHEN, CDR2 SYDVKM. This CDR3 region has 15 residues. Between the trimmed V and J ends, which lost 5 bases and 5 bases, there was a span of 15 bases. The chain's CDR3 is CASSTAGASNEKLFF. In DNA form, the CDR3 reads TGTGCCAGCAGTACTGCGGGGGCCTCAAATGAAAAACTGTTTTTT. The whole variable domain, remainder taken from reference TRBV28 and TRBJ1-4, is DVKVTQSSRYLVKRTGEKVFLECVQDMDHENMFWYRQDPGLGLRLIYFSYDVKMKEKGDIPEGYSVSREKKERFSLILESASTNQTSMYLCASSTAGASNEKLFFGSGTQLSVL.

The chain recombines TRBV7-3 with TRBJ1-1; D call uncertain. CDR1 and CDR2 (germline): SGHTA, FQGTGA. The CDR3 extends over 13 amino acids. V shed 1 base and J shed 5 bases, with 8 bases lying between them. CDR3 residues: CASSLIGRTEAFF. The CDR3 DNA reads as TGTGCCAGCAGCTTAATAGGGAGGACTGAAGCTTTCTTT.

The rearrangement joins TRBV5-1 to TRBJ1-1; possible D gene TRBD1, 5 bases. Germline loops: CDR1 SGHRS, CDR2 YFSETQ. The V end was cut by 4 bases, the J end by 1 base, with 11 bases between. The CDR3 runs 14 residues. CDR3 bases: TGCGCCAGCAGCCCGCGGACAACGAACACTGAAGCTTTCTTT. It translates to CASSPRTTNTEAFF.

The chain combines TRBV3-1 (or the pseudogene TRBV3-2) with TRBJ2-7; TRBD2 agrees at 7 bases. V trimming: 1 base; J trimming: 3 bases; junction bases outside the gene matches: 6. Germline loops: CDR1 LGHDT, CDR2 YNNKEL (reference sequence). The CDR3 has 15 amino acids. CDR3 loop: CASSQGAGAVYEQYF. CDR3 nucleotides: TGTGCCAGCAGCCAAGGGGCGGGAGCTGTCTACGAGCAGTACTTC.

The rearrangement joins TRBV5-6 to TRBJ2-1, with 11 nucleotides matching TRBD2. With 5 bases clipped from V and 7 bases from J, the junction kept 8 bases outside the gene matches. From germline, CDR1 is SGHDT and CDR2 YYEEEE. This CDR3 spans 15 amino acids. The CDR3, as DNA: TGTGCCAGCAGAATCGAACTAGCGGGAGCGAATGAGCAGTTCTTC. This gives the protein CASRIELAGANEQFF.

The V call is TRBV7-9, the J call TRBJ1-3; TRBD1 might be the D (5 bases). CDR1 is SEHNR and CDR2 is FQNEAQ in the germline V gene (reference sequence). The CDR3 consists of 14 residues. Trimming left V 2 bases short and J 4 bases short, with 9 bases between. CDR3 nucleotide sequence: TGTGCCAGCAGCTTATCAGGGTCCGGAAACACCATATATTTT. Its protein is CASSLSGSGNTIYF. The variable domain in full, completed from reference TRBV7-9 and TRBJ1-3, reads DTGVSQNPRHKITKRGQNVTFRCDPISEHNRLYWYRQTLGQGPEFLTYFQNEAQLEKSRLLSDRFSAERPKGSFSTLEIQRTEQGDSAMYLCASSLSGSGNTIYFGEGSWLTVV.

The V and J genes are TRBV18 and TRBJ1-2; TRBD1 might be the D (5 bases). With 3 bases removed from V and 7 bases from J, the gap between germline ends came to 15 bases. This CDR3 contains 14 residues. The V gene's germline CDR1 is KGHSH and CDR2 LQKENI. CDR3 in DNA: TGTGCCAGCTCACCCCAGGAGGGGACCGGTGGCTACACCTTC. It encodes CASSPQEGTGGYTF.